This TCR beta chain originates from a study of cytomegalovirus exposure and HLA in healthy donors. Study-wide background: It was reported in a later analysis that the roughly 120 validation repertoires used the same platform as the 550 to 800 first-cohort repertoires.

Turning to this clone: Its cognate antigen is unknown.

CDR3 length equals 16 residues. The V gene end was trimmed by 8 bases and the J gene end by 3 bases; junction bases not matched to a gene: 15. CDR1 is SGHNT, CDR2 YENEEA, per germline. Study-level findings and limits: 150 or so TCR beta chains were listed as cytomegalovirus-associated. Most TCR sequences were uncommon, yet certain public TCRs appeared in many donors.

Measured with immunoSEQ multiplex PCR; TCRdb has only the in-frame clones, and not every one. This sample has some 83,000 clones; approximately 95% occur once, and the top ten carry 2% to 2.5%. J is TRBJ2-7 and V is TRBV11-3; 8 positions agree with TRBD2. The sample comprised PBMCs. This TCR derives from a woman aged 18-29 years in good health and CMV-seronegative. The CDR3 bases are TGTGCCAGCGGGGGTAGCGGGACCTCCGGAGGCTACGAGCAGTACTTC. This encodes CASGGSGTSGGYEQYF. The full variable domain, completed using reference TRBV11-3 and TRBJ2-7, is EAGVVQSPRYKIIEKKQPVAFWCNPISGHNTLYWYLQNLGQGPELLIRYENEEAVDDSQLPKDRFSAERLKGVDSTLKIQPAELGDSAVYLCASGGSGTSGGYEQYFGPGTRLTVT.